This T cell receptor beta chain was documented in a study of T-cell memory formation after mild COVID-19. Overall study: TCR clusters showed largely donor specificity.

V lost 5 bases and J lost 3, with 13 bases in between. CDR1 is SEHNR and CDR2 is FQNEAQ in the germline V gene (reference sequence). The CDR3 totals 14 residues. Study-level points and caveats: A subset of responding clones appeared in pre-infection memory, suggesting cross-reactive memory joined.

Using its own MiXCR run on the 5' RACE reads, TCRdb lists one record per CDR3 protein. The sample records around 450,000 distinct CDR3 sequences, 20% being singletons. This clonotype was found once. Its antigen is not known. Sequenced sample: PBMCs or a T cell subset sorted from them (not recorded which). The chain is built from TRBV7-9 and TRBJ1-2, with TRBD1 as a possible D gene (5 bases). The clonotype comes from an adult woman who had mild COVID-19 (a few samples of this study predate the infection). Cell type and time point are not known. This CDR3 is CASSPGHLDYGYTF. The CDR3 region has the DNA TGTGCCAGCAGCCCCGGACACTTAGACTATGGCTACACCTTC.